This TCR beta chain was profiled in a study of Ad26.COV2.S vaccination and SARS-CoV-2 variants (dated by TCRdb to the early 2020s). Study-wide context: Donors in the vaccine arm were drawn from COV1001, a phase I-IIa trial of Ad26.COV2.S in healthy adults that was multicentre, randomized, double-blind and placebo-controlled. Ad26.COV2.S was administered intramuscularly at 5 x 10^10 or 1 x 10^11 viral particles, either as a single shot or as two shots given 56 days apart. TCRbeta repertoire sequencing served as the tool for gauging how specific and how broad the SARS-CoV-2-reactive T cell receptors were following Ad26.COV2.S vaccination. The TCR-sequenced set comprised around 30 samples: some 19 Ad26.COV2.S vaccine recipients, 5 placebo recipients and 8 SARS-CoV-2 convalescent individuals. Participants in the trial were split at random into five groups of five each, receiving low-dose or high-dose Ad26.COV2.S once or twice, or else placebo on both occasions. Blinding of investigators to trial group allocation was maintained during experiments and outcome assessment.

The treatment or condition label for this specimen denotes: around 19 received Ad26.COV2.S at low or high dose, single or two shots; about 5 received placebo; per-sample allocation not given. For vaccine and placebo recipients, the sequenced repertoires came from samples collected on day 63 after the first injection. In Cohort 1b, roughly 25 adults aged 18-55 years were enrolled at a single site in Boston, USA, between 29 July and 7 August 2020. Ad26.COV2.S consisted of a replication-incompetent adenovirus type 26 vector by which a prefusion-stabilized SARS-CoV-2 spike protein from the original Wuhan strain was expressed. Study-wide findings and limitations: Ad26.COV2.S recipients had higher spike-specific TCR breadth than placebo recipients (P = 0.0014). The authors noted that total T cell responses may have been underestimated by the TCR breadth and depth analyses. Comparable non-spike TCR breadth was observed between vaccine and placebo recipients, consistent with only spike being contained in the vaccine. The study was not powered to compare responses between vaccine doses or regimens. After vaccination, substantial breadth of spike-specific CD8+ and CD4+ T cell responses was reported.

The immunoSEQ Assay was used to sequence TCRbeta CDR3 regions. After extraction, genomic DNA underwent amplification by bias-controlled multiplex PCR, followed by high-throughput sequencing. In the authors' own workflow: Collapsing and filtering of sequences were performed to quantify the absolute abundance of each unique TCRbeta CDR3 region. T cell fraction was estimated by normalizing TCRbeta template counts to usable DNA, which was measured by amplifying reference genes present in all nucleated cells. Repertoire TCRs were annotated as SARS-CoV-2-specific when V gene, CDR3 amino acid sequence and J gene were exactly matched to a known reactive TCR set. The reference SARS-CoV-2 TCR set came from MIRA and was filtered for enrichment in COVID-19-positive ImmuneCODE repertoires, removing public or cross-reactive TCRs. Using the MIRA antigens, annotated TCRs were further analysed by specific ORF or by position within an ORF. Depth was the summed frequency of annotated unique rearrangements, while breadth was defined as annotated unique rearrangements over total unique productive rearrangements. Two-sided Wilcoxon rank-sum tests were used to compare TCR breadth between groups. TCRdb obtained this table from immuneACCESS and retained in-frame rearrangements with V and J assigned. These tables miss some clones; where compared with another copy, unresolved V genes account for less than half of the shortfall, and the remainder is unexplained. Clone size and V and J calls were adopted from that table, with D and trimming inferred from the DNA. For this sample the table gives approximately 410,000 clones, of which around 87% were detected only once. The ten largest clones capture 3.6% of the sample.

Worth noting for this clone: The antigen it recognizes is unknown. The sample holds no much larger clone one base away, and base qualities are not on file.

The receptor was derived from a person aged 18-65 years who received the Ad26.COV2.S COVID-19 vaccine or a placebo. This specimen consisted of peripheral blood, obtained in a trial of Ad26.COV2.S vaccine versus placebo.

The CDR3 protein: CASSYSSSRAYEQYF. The DNA sequence follows: TGTGCCAGCAGTTATAGTTCCTCCAGGGCCTACGAGCAGTACTTC. In this chain, TRBV6-2 or TRBV6-3 is recombined with TRBJ2-7; tentative D gene TRBD1, with 5 bases matching. The germline V gene yields MNHEY for CDR1 and SVGEGT for CDR2. V sheds 3 bases and J sheds 2 bases, leaving 14 bases between their ends. Reading from cysteine to phenylalanine, the CDR3 counts 15 amino acids. Solely the CDR3 DNA is kept, with 45 bases framed from the first base.